What follows is one TCR beta chain and its context. Its matching antigen is unknown. These data originate in a study of cytomegalovirus exposure and HLA in healthy donors. Regarding the study as a whole: The majority of CMV-associated TCR beta chains were reported as apparently HLA-restricted in a later analysis. Most likely, a cluster of highly shared sequence variants arose as a sequencing artifact. In a later analysis, TCR beta V- and J-gene trimming showed a link to a missense DCLRE1C variant.

Per germline, CDR1 MNHEY and CDR2 SVGAGI. V gave up 7 bases and J gave up 0 bases, with 12 bases separating them. CDR3 length equals 15 residues. While unrecorded immune exposures were likely, the donors were nominally healthy when sampled. The PCR ran on 60 Vbeta and 13 Jbeta primers. Sequencing used immunoSEQ multiplex PCR; TCRdb keeps in-frame clones, though not all of them. The table records about 150,000 clones, roughly 83% of them present only once. The TCR comes from a human donor in good health. This chain connects TRBV6-5 to TRBJ2-2; D is unclear. Input material: PBMCs. As DNA, the CDR3 is TGTGCCAGCATGAGTTCAAGTCCGAACACCGGGGAGCTGTTTTTT. Protein sequence: CASMSSSPNTGELFF.